This T cell receptor (beta chain) emerged from a study of beta chain features in type 1 diabetes. Study at large: Cell yields, age and gender were similar between patients and healthy donors.

General study results and limits: Compared with healthy donors, patients appeared to share more similar naive, central memory and regulatory TCRB repertoires.

Isolated RNA was reverse transcribed in full, so expressed TCRB transcripts were sequenced. This table comes from immunoSEQ multiplex PCR, and its TCRdb copy is limited to in-frame clones, with some not included. Among hundreds of thousands of clones, around 12% were seen once, and the ten largest hold 0.017%. CD4+ cells of the naive, central memory, regulatory and stem cell-like memory types were sorted via CD45RO/CCR7/CD25/CD127/CD95/CD27. For this clone: Its antigen is unidentified.

V lost 5 bases, J lost 5 bases, and 7 bases stayed unmatched. CDR1 is SGHTA and CDR2 is FQGNSA in the germline V gene. The CDR3 loop spans 14 amino acids. Sequencing was done on a sample of naive CD4+ T cells from blood. The chain is built from TRBV7-2 and TRBJ1-1, with 8 bases matching TRBD1. The receptor was isolated from a man younger than 35 in good health. The CDR3 coding sequence is TGTGCCAGCAGCCTACCAGGGGGCGCGACTGAAGCTTTCTTT. Translation gives CASSLPGGATEAFF.